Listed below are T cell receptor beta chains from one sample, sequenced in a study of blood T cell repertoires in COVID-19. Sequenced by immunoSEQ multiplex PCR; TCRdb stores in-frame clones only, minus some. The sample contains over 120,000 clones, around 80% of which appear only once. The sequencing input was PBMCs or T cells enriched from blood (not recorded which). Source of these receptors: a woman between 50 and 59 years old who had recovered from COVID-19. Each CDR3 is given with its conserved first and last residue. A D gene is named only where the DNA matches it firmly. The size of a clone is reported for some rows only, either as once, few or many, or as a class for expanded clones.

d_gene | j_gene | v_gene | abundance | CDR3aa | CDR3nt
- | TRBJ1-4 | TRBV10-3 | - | CAISESELRSATNEKLFF | TGTGCCATCAGTGAGTCCGAGTTAAGATCTGCAACTAATGAAAAACTGTTTTTT
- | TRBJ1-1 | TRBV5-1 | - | CASSLGAGDEAFF | TGCGCCAGCAGCTTGGGGGCAGGGGATGAAGCTTTCTTT
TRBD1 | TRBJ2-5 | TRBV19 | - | CASSMGQGGLSTQVQETQYF | TGTGCCAGTAGTATGGGACAGGGGGGCCTTTCAACCCAAGTCCAAGAGACCCAGTACTTC
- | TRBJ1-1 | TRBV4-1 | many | CASSPIGRRMNTEAFF | TGCGCCAGCAGCCCGATTGGGAGGCGGATGAACACTGAAGCTTTCTTT
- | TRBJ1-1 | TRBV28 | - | CASTSGGRAEAEAFF | TGTGCCAGCACCAGCGGTGGGAGGGCGGAGGCTGAAGCTTTCTTT
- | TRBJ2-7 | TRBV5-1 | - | CASSLIFRGSYEQYF | TGCGCCAGCAGCTTGATCTTTAGGGGGTCCTACGAGCAGTACTTC
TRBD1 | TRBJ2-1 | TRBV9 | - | CASSVLSGQVGEQFF | TGTGCCAGCAGCGTTCTCTCGGGACAGGTAGGCGAGCAGTTCTTC
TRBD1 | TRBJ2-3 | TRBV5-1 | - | CASSLGQGSGTDTQYF | TGCGCCAGCAGCTTGGGACAGGGGTCCGGCACAGATACGCAGTATTTT
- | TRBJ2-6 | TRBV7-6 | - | CASSPQVPSGANVLTF | TGTGCCAGCAGCCCACAGGTTCCCTCTGGGGCCAACGTCCTGACTTTC
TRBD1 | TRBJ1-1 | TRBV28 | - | CASSSRDRGLNTEAFF | TGTGCCAGCAGTTCCCGGGACAGGGGGTTGAACACTGAAGCTTTCTTT
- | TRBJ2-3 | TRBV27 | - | CASSALLASSDTQYF | TGTGCCAGCAGTGCCCTACTAGCTAGCTCAGATACGCAGTATTTT
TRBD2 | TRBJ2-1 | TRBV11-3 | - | CASSRTSGAYNEQFF | TGTGCCAGCAGCCGAACTAGCGGGGCTTACAATGAGCAGTTCTTC
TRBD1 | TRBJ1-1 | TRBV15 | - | CATSRDATGYPGEAFF | TGTGCCACCAGCAGAGATGCGACAGGGTACCCAGGTGAAGCTTTCTTT
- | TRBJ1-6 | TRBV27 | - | CASSSGQPRALHF | TGTGCCAGCAGTTCTGGACAGCCTCGTGCCCTCCACTTT
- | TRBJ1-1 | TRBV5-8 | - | CASSPRAMNTEAFF | TGTGCCAGCAGCCCGAGGGCCATGAACACTGAAGCTTTCTTT
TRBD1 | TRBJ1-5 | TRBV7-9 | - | CASSPTGVEPQHF | TGTGCCAGCAGCCCGACAGGGGTCGAGCCCCAGCATTTT
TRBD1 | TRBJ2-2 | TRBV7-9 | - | CASSSSTGGFGELFF | TGTGCCAGCAGCTCAAGCACAGGGGGCTTCGGGGAGCTGTTTTTT
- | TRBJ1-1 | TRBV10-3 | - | CAISESGGFGETEAFF | TGTGCCATCAGTGAGTCAGGGGGTTTTGGGGAAACTGAAGCTTTCTTT
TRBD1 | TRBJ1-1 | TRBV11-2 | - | CASSPQWDRHTEAFF | TGTGCCAGCAGCCCCCAGTGGGACAGACACACTGAAGCTTTCTTT
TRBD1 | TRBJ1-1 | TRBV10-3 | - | CAISGEGQGTIEAFF | TGTGCCATCAGCGGAGAGGGACAGGGAACAATTGAAGCTTTCTTT
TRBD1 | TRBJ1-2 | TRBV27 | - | CASSTRQGRLNYGYTF | TGTGCCAGCAGTACACGACAGGGACGACTGAACTATGGCTACACCTTC
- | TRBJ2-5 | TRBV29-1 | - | CSVISRAETQYF | TGCAGCGTTATTAGCAGGGCGGAGACCCAGTACTTC
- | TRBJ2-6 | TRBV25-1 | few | CASSALLSGANVLTF | TGTGCCAGCAGTGCTCTACTCTCTGGGGCCAACGTCCTGACTTTC
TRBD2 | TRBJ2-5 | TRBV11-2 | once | CASSLEERGGLVTQYF | TGTGCCAGCAGCTTAGAAGAACGGGGGGGGTTGGTGACCCAGTACTTC
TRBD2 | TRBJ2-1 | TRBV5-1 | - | CASSLFSAGDSYNEQFF | TGCGCCAGCAGCTTGTTCTCGGCGGGGGATTCCTACAATGAGCAGTTCTTC
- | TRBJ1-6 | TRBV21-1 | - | CASRQYHSPLHF | TGTGCCAGCCGACAGTATCATTCACCCCTCCACTTT
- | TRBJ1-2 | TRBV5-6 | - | CASSSRDAGDYGYTF | TGTGCCAGCAGCTCCAGGGACGCGGGGGACTATGGCTACACCTTC
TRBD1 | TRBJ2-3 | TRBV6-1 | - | CASTRDRTTDTQYF | TGTGCCAGCACTAGGGACAGGACGACAGATACGCAGTATTTT
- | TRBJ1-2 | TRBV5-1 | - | CASSLKDPGANYGYTF | TGCGCCAGCAGCTTGAAGGACCCGGGGGCTAACTATGGCTACACCTTC
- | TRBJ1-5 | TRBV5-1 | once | CASSLASGNQPQHF | TGCGCCAGCAGCTTGGCTTCAGGGAATCAGCCCCAGCATTTT
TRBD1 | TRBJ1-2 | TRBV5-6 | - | CASSRRQGRGYGYTF | TGTGCCAGCAGTCGGAGACAGGGGCGGGGCTATGGCTACACCTTC
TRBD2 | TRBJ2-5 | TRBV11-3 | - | CASSLGASGLETQYF | TGTGCCAGCAGCTTAGGGGCTAGCGGGCTGGAGACCCAGTACTTC
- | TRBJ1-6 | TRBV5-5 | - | CASSSNGGSYNSPLHF | TGTGCCAGCAGCTCCAACGGGGGCTCCTATAATTCACCCCTCCACTTT
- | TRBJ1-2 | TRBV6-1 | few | CASSEVQGSGYTF | TGTGCCAGCAGTGAAGTTCAGGGGTCTGGCTACACCTTC
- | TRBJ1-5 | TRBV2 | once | CASRDTGLQPQHF | TGTGCCAGCAGAGATACAGGGTTGCAGCCCCAGCATTTT
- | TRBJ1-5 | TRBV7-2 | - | CASSPRGRGHQPQHF | TGTGCCAGCAGCCCAAGAGGCAGGGGCCATCAGCCCCAGCATTTT
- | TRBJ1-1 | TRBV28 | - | CASSLWKTEKNTEAFF | TGTGCCAGCAGTTTATGGAAGACAGAAAAGAACACTGAAGCTTTCTTT
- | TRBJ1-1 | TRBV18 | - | CASSPLSGVTENTEAFF | TGTGCCAGCTCACCACTATCAGGGGTTACCGAGAACACTGAAGCTTTCTTT
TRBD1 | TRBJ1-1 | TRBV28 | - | CASSLTDREYRATEAFF | TGTGCCAGCAGTTTAACCGACAGGGAATACAGAGCAACTGAAGCTTTCTTT
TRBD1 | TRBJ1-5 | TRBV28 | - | CASSLWDRPNFYSNQPQHF | TGTGCCAGCAGTTTATGGGACAGGCCTAACTTTTATAGCAATCAGCCCCAGCATTTT
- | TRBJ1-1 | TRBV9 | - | CASSVVGSMNTEAFF | TGTGCCAGCAGCGTAGTGGGCAGTATGAACACTGAAGCTTTCTTT
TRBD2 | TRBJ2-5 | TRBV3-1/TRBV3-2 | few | CASSLNLGLAGQETQYF | TGTGCCAGCAGCCTAAACTTAGGACTAGCGGGGCAAGAGACCCAGTACTTC
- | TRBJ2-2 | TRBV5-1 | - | CASSLGQLNTGELFF | TGCGCCAGCAGCCTTGGACAGTTAAACACCGGGGAGCTGTTTTTT
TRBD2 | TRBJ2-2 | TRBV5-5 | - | CASSLTSGGAGELFF | TGTGCCAGCAGCTTGACTAGCGGGGGAGCCGGGGAGCTGTTTTTT
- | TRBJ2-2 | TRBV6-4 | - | CASRISANTGELFF | TGTGCCAGCAGAATCAGTGCGAACACCGGGGAGCTGTTTTTT
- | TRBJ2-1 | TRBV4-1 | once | CASSQGGGGPSSYNEQFF | TGCGCCAGCAGCCAAGGGGGCGGGGGCCCTAGCTCCTACAATGAGCAGTTCTTC
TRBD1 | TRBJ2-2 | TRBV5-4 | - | CASRNGQGRSTGELFF | TGTGCCAGCAGAAATGGACAGGGCAGGAGCACCGGGGAGCTGTTTTTT
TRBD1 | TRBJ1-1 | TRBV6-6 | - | CASSRPHMTGSEAFF | TGTGCCAGCAGTCGACCACATATGACAGGGTCTGAAGCTTTCTTT
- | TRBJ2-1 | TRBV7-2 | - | CASSSTRNEQFF | TGTGCCAGCAGCTCTACCCGAAATGAGCAGTTCTTC
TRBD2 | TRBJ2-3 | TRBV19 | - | CASSIDRRGKQYF | TGTGCCAGTAGTATAGATCGGCGGGGGAAGCAGTATTTT
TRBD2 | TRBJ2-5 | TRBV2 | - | CASRLAGETQYF | TGTGCCAGCCGACTAGCGGGGGAGACCCAGTACTTC
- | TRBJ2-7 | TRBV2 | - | CASIPMSSYEQYF | TGTGCCAGCATTCCTATGAGCTCCTACGAGCAGTACTTC
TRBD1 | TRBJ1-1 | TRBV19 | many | CASSDRGRRTEAFF | TGTGCCAGTTCAGACAGGGGGCGACGAACTGAAGCTTTCTTT